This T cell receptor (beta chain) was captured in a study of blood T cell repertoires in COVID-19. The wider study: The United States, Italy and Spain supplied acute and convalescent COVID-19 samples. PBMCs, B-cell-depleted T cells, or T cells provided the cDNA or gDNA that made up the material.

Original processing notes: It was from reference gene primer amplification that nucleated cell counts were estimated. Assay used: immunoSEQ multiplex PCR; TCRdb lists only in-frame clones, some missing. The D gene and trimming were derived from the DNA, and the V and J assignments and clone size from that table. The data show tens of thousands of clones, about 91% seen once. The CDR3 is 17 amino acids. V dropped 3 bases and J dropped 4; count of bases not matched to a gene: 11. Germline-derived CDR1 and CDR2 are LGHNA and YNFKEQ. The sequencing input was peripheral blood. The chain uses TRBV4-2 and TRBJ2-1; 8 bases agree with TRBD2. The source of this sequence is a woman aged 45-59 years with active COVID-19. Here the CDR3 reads CASSQATGTGGYNEQFF. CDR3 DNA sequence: TGTGCCAGCAGCCAGGCAACCGGGACGGGAGGGTACAATGAGCAGTTCTTC.